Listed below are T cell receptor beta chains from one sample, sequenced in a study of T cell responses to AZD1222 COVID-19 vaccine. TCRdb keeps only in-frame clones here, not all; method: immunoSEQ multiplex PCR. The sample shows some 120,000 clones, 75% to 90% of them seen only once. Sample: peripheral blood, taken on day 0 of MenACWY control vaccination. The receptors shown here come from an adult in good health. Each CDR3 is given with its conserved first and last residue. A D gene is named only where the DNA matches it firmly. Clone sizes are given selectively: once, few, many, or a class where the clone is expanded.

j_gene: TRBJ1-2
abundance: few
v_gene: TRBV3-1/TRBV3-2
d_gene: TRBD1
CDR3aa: CASSHGTGRGYTF
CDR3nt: TGTGCCAGCAGCCATGGGACAGGTCGCGGCTACACCTTC

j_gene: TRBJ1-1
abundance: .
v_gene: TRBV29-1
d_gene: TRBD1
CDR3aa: CSAIGAAEGTGLIEAFF
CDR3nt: TGCAGCGCGATTGGGGCGGCAGAGGGGACAGGGCTTATAGAAGCTTTCTTT

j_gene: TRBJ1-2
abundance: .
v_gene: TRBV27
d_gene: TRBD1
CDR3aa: CASSRDRAGYGYTF
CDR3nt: TGTGCCAGCAGCCGGGACAGGGCGGGCTATGGCTACACCTTC

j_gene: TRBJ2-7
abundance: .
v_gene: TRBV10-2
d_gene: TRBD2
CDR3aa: CASSEKWLAGGHEQYF
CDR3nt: TGCGCCAGCAGTGAAAAATGGCTAGCGGGGGGGCACGAGCAGTACTTC

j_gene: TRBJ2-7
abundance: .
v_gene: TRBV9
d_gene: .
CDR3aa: CASSVLSRVLLSSYEQYF
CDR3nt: TGTGCCAGCAGCGTCCTTAGTCGGGTACTATTGAGCTCCTACGAGCAGTACTTC

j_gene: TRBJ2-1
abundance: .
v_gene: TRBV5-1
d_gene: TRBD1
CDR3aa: CASSLGDRGYNEQFF
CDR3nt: TGCGCCAGCAGCTTGGGTGACAGGGGATACAATGAGCAGTTCTTC

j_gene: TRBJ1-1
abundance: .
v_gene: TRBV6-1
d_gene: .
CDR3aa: CASSELTATEAFF
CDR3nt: TGTGCCAGCAGTGAGCTAACGGCCACTGAAGCTTTCTTT

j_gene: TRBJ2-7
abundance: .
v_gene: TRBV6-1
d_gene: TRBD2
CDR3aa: CASRGAGGASHEQYF
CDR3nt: TGTGCCAGCAGGGGAGCGGGGGGCGCTTCTCATGAGCAGTACTTC

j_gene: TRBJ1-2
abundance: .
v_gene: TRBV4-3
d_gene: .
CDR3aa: CASSQDRLARLYGYTF
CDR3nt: TGCGCCAGCAGCCAAGATCGTCTCGCTAGGCTATATGGCTACACCTTC

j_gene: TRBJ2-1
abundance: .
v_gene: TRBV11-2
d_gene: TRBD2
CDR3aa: CASSLVGGGNYNEQFF
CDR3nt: TGTGCCAGCAGCTTAGTAGGCGGGGGGAATTACAATGAGCAGTTCTTC

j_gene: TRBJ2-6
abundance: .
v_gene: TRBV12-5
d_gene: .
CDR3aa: CASGLSAVAGANVLTF
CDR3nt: TGTGCTAGTGGTTTGTCGGCCGTCGCTGGGGCCAACGTCCTGACTTTC

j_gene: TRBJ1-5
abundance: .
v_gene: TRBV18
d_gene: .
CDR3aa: CASSPGRGNQPQHF
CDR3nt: TGTGCCAGCTCACCAGGGAGGGGCAATCAGCCCCAGCATTTT

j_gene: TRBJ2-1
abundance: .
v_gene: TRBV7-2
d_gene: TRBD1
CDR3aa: CASSPKGGQGPYKQFF
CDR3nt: TGTGCCAGCAGCCCGAAGGGGGGACAGGGTCCCTATAAGCAGTTCTTC

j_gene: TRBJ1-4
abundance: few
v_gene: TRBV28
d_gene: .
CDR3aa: CASSLFEGGEDEKLFF
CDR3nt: TGTGCCAGCAGTTTATTTGAGGGTGGAGAAGATGAAAAACTGTTTTTT

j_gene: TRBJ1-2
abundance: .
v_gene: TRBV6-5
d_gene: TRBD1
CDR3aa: CASSNPRTGVYGYTF
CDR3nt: TGTGCCAGCAGTAATCCACGGACAGGGGTCTATGGCTACACCTTC

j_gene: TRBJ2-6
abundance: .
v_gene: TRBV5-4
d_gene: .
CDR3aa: CASSPIRGSGANVLTF
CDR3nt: TGTGCCAGCAGCCCAATAAGAGGCTCTGGGGCCAACGTCCTGACTTTC

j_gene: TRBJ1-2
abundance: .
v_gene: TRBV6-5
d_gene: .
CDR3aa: CASSKGANYGYTF
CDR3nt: TGTGCCAGCAGTAAGGGGGCTAACTATGGCTACACCTTC

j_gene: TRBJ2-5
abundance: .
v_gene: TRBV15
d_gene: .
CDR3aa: CATSRERTIQETQYF
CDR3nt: TGTGCCACCAGCAGAGAACGGACTATCCAAGAGACCCAGTACTTC

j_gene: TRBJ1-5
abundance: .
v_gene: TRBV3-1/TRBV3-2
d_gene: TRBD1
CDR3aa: CASSGRDSMGNQPQHF
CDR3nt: TGTGCCAGCAGCGGACGGGACAGTATGGGGAATCAGCCCCAGCATTTT

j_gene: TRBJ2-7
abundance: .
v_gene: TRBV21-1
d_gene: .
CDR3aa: CASSKVGAGVWYEQYF
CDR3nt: TGTGCCAGCAGCAAAGTAGGGGCAGGGGTGTGGTACGAGCAGTACTTC

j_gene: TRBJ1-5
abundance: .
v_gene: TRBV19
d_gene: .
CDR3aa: CASTYQGNNQPQHF
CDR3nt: TGTGCCAGTACCTATCAAGGGAACAATCAGCCCCAGCATTTT

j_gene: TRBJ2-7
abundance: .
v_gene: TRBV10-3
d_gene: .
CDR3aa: CAISPRVGPDEQYF
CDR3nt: TGTGCCATCAGCCCCAGGGTGGGCCCGGATGAGCAGTACTTC

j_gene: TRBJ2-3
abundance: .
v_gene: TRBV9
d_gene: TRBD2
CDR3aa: CASSASGGPSTDTQYF
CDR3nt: TGTGCCAGCAGCGCCAGCGGGGGGCCCTCCACAGATACGCAGTATTTT

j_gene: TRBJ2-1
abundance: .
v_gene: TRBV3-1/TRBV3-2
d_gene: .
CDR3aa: CASSQEWGAIHNEQFF
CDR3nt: TGTGCCAGCAGCCAAGAGTGGGGGGCGATCCACAATGAGCAGTTCTTC

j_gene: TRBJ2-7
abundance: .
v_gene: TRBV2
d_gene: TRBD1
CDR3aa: CASSEDRGRVYEQYF
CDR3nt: TGTGCCAGCAGTGAAGACAGGGGGCGAGTTTACGAGCAGTACTTC

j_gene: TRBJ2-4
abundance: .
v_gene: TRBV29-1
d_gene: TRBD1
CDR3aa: CSVDAGTGDKNIQYF
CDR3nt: TGCAGCGTGGACGCCGGGACAGGGGACAAAAACATTCAGTACTTC

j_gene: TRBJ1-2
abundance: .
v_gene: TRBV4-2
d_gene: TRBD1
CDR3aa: CASSQGPGQGIDGYTF
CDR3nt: TGTGCCAGCAGCCAAGGACCGGGACAGGGGATAGACGGCTACACCTTC

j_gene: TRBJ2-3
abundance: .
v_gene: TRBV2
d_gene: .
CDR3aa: CASSPRLGGSTDTQYF
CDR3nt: TGTGCCAGCAGTCCCAGGCTTGGGGGGTCCACAGATACGCAGTATTTT

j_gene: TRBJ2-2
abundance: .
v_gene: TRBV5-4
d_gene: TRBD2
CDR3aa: CASSPRTSGNTGELFF
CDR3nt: TGTGCCAGCAGCCCGCGGACTAGCGGAAACACCGGGGAGCTGTTTTTT

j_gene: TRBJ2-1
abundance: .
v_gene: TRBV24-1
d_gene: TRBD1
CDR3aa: CATRGTGSYNEQFF
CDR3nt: TGTGCCACCAGGGGGACAGGCTCCTACAATGAGCAGTTCTTC

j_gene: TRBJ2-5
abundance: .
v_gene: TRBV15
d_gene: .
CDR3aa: CATSRPPNREDKTQYF
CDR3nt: TGTGCCACCAGCAGACCCCCCAACAGGGAGGATAAGACCCAGTACTTC

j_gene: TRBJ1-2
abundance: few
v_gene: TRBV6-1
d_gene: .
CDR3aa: CASSERSFGGTGYTF
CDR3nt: TGTGCCAGCAGTGAAAGGTCATTCGGCGGGACTGGCTACACCTTC

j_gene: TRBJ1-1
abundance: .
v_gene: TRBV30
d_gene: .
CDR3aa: CAWTGHAPRDTEAFF
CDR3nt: TGTGCCTGGACTGGACACGCCCCGCGGGACACTGAAGCTTTCTTT

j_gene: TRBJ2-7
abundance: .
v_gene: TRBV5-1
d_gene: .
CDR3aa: CASSFRGGDEQYF
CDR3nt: TGCGCCAGCAGCTTCCGCGGCGGGGACGAGCAGTACTTC

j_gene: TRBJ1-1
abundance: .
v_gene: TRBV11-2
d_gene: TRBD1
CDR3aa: CASSRDRNTEAFF
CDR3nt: TGTGCCAGCAGCCGGGACAGAAACACTGAAGCTTTCTTT

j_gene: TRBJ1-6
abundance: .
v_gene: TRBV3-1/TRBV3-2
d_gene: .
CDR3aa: CASSQNRVNSPLHF
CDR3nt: TGTGCCAGCAGCCAAAACAGGGTTAATTCACCCCTCCACTTT

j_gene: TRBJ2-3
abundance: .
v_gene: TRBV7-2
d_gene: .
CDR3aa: CASSLAYRIDYSTDTQYF
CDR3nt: TGTGCCAGCAGCTTAGCGTACAGAATCGACTACTCCACAGATACGCAGTATTTT

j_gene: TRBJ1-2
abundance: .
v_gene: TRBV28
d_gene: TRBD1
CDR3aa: CAIGQGEISRYTF
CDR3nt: TGTGCCATTGGACAGGGGGAAATCTCTCGCTACACCTTC

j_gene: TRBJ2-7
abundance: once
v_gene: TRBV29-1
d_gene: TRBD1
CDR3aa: CSVSTPGTGEREQYF
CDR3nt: TGCAGCGTCTCTACTCCCGGGACAGGGGAAAGGGAGCAGTACTTC

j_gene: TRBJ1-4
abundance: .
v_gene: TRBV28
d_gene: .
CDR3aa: CASSSLTLQGEKLFF
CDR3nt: TGTGCCAGCAGTTCTCTGACACTTCAGGGGGAAAAACTGTTTTTT

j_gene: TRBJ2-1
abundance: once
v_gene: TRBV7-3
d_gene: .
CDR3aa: CASSSGNYNEQFF
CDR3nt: TGTGCCAGCAGTAGCGGCAACTACAATGAGCAGTTCTTC

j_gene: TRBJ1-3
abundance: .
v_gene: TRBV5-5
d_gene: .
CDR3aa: CASSYGASGNTIYF
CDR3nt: TGTGCCAGCAGCTACGGGGCGAGTGGAAACACCATATATTTT